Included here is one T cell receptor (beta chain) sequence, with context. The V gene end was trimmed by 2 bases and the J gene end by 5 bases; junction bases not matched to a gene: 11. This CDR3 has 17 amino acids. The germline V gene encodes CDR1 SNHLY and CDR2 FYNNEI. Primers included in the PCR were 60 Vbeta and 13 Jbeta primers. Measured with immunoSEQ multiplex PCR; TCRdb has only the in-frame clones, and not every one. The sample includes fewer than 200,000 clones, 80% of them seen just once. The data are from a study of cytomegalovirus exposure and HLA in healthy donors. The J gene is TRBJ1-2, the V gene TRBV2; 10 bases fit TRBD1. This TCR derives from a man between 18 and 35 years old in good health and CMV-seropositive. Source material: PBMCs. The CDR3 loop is CASSESDRGRENYGYTF. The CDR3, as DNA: TGTGCCAGCAGTGAATCAGACAGGGGGCGTGAGAATTATGGCTACACCTTC.